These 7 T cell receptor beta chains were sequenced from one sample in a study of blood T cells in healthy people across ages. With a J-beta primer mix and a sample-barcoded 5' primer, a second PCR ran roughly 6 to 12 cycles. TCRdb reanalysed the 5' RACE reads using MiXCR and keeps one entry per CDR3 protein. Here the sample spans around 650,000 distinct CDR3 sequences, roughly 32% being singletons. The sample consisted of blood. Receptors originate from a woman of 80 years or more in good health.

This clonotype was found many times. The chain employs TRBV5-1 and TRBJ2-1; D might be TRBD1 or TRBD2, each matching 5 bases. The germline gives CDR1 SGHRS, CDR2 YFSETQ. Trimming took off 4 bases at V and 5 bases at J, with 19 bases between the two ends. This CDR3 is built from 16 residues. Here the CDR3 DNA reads TGCGCCAGCAGCCGCATGACGGGACGCTCGAACAATGAGCAGTTCTTC. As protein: CASSRMTGRSNNEQFF.

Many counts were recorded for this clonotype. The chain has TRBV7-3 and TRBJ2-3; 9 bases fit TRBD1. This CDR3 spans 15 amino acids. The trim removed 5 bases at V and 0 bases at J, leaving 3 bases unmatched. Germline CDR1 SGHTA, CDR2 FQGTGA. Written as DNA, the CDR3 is TGTGCCAGCAGCGCGGACAGGGGTAGCACAGATACGCAGTATTTT. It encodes CASSADRGSTDTQYF.

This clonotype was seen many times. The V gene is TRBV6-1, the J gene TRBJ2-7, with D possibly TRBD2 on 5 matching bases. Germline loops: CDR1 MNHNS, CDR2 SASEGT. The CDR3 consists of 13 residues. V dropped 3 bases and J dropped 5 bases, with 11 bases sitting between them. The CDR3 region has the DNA TGTGCCAGCAGTGACTCCGGGGTCCACGAGCAGTACTTC. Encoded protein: CASSDSGVHEQYF.

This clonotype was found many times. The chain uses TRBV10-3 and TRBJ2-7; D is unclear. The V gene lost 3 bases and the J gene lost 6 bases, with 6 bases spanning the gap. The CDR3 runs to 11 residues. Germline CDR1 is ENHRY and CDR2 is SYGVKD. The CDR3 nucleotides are TGTGCCATCAGTGACGGGTTCGAGCAGTACTTC. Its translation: CAISDGFEQYF.

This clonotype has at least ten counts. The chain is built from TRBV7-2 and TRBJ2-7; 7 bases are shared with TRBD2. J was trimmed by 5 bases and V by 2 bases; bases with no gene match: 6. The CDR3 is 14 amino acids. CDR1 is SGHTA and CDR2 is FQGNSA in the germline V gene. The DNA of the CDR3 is TGTGCCAGCAGCTTACGGGACCGGGGGGACGAGCAGTACTTC. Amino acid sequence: CASSLRDRGDEQYF.

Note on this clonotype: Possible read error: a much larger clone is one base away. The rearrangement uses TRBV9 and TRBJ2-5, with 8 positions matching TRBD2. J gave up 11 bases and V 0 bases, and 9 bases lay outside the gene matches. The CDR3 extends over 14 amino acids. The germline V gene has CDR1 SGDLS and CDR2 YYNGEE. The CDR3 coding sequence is TGTGCCAGCAGCGTAGGGGCGGGGGGACTTGAGCAGTACTTC. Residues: CASSVGAGGLEQYF. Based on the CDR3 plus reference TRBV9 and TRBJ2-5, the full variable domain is DSGVTQTPKHLITATGQRVTLRCSPRSGDLSVYWYQQSLDQGLQFLIQYYNGEERAKGNILERFSAQQFPDLHSELNLSSLELGDSALYFCASSVGAGGLEQYFGPGTRLLVL.

The CDR3 nucleotides read TGCAGTGCCCGAGAGGTTGATACGCAGTATTTT. This translates into CSAREVDTQYF. The chain links TRBV20-1 to TRBJ2-3; D remains unclear. Germline V gives CDR1 DFQATT, CDR2 SNEGSKA (reference sequence). V lost 6 bases, J lost 6 bases, and 10 bases lay in between. The CDR3 has 11 residues.